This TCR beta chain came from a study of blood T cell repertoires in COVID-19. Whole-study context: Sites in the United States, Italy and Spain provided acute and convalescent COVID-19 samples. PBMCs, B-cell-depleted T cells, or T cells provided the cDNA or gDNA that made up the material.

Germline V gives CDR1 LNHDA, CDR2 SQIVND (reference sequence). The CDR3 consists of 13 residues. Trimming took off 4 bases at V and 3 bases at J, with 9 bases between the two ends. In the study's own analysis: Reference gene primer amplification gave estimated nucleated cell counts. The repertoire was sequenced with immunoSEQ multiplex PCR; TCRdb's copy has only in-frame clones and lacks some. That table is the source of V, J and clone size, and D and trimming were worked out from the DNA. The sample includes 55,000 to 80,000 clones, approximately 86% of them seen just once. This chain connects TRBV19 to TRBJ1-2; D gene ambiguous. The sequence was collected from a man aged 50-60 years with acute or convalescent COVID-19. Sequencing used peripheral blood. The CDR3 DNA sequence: TGTGCCAGTAGTAATCTGGTAGACTATGGCTACACCTTC. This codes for CASSNLVDYGYTF.